The sequence of this TCR beta chain was determined in a study of T cells in Graves' hyperthyroidism and ophthalmopathy. Study-level background: Before treatment of any kind, peripheral blood was taken at initial diagnosis.

This CDR3 has 14 residues. Trimming cost V 5 bases and J 5 bases, with 19 bases left between them. Germline CDR1 DFQATT, CDR2 SNEGSKA (reference sequence). The CDR3 regions of TCR beta were amplified from RNA transcripts. In the first-round RT-PCR of the TCR CDR3, the HTBI primer set was used. One entry per CDR3 protein, called by TCRdb with MiXCR from the multiplex PCR reads. The table shows under 300,000 distinct CDR3 sequences, with about 25% occurring only once. This clonotype appeared many times. The chain couples TRBV20-1 to TRBJ2-7; D not resolved. Sequenced: blood. The sequence came from a man in his forties with Graves' hyperthyroidism that later progressed to Graves' ophthalmopathy. The CDR3 nucleotides are TGCAGTGCTGTTACTTGGGCCCTACACGACGAGCAGTACTTC. It translates to CSAVTWALHDEQYF.